These 8 T cell receptor beta chains were sequenced from one sample in a study of control samples from healthy donors and cancer patients. TCRdb's copy holds only in-frame clones and misses some; the assay was immunoSEQ multiplex PCR. In the table there are 120,000 or so clones, approximately 87% of which are singletons. The specimen sequenced was blood. The receptors come from a man aged 60 to 69 in good health.

The chain uses TRBV7-2 and TRBJ1-2; D is ambiguous. The V gene lost 1 base and the J gene lost 4 bases, with 10 bases spanning the gap. Germline V gene data show CDR1 as SGHTA and CDR2 as FQGNSA. The CDR3 covers 14 residues. The CDR3 spells CASSLDPGPYGYTF. The CDR3 DNA reads TGTGCCAGCAGCTTAGACCCGGGTCCCTATGGCTACACCTTC.

CDR3 residues: CACRGQRSPLHF. DNA for the CDR3: TGTGCATGCAGGGGGCAACGCTCACCCCTCCACTTT. V usage is TRBV5-8 and J usage is TRBJ1-6; 8 bases agree with TRBD1. This CDR3 contains 12 residues. From germline, CDR1 is SGHTS and CDR2 YDEGEE.

This sequence joins TRBV18 and TRBJ1-5; tentatively, D is TRBD1 (6 bases). The CDR3 is 17 residues long. With 3 bases removed from V and 2 bases from J, the gap between germline ends came to 17 bases. Germline CDR1 is KGHSH and CDR2 is LQKENI. The CDR3 protein is CASSPPNREMGNQPQHF. The CDR3 DNA reads TGTGCCAGCTCACCCCCGAACAGGGAAATGGGCAATCAGCCCCAGCATTTT.

A remark on this clone: One end of the junction fails to match germline, which may point to a read error. The chain joins TRBV2 to TRBJ1-5; 9 bases map to TRBD1. Germline V gene data show CDR1 as SNHLY and CDR2 as FYNNEI. The CDR3 spans 15 residues. The CDR3 DNA reads TGTGCCAGCAGGGAAGGGACAGGGAACAATCAGCCCCAGCATTTT. It encodes CASREGTGNNQPQHF.

The rearrangement links TRBV7-2 to TRBJ1-3, with D unresolved. Germline V gene lookup returns CDR1 SGHTA and CDR2 FQGNSA. The CDR3 runs to 17 residues. V shed 3 bases and J shed 0 bases, with 15 bases lying between them. CDR3: CASSFRTGPNSGNTIYF. The CDR3 bases are TGTGCCAGCAGCTTTAGGACCGGGCCGAACTCTGGAAACACCATATATTTT.

This clone has just one count. The chain uses TRBV7-8 and TRBJ1-1, with D possibly TRBD1 on 5 matching bases. The CDR3 is made up of 14 amino acids. Germline V gives CDR1 SGHVS, CDR2 FQNEAQ. V lost 7 bases and J 5 bases, leaving 17 bases between the germline ends. DNA for the CDR3: TGTGCCAGCATACCCCCCAAGCAGGGTACTGAAGCTTTCTTT. This gives the protein CASIPPKQGTEAFF.

V usage is TRBV27 and J usage is TRBJ1-1; 9 bases are shared with TRBD1. Trimming cost V 5 bases and J 4 bases; bases outside gene matches: 11. Germline assignment: CDR1 MNHEY and CDR2 SMNVEV (reference sequence). CDR3 length: 16 residues. The CDR3 region is CASSPGTGSSGTEAFF. CDR3 nucleotide sequence: TGTGCCAGCAGTCCCGGGACAGGGAGCAGTGGCACTGAAGCTTTCTTT.

The chain joins TRBV19 to TRBJ1-2, with 10 bases matching TRBD1. The CDR3 runs 15 residues. Looked up from germline, CDR1 is LNHDA and CDR2 is SQIVND (reference sequence). After removal of 4 bases from V and 3 bases from J, the junction contained 5 bases not matched to a gene. The chain's CDR3 is CASSTPGTGDYGYTF. The CDR3 DNA sequence: TGTGCCAGTAGTACCCCCGGGACAGGGGACTATGGCTACACCTTC.